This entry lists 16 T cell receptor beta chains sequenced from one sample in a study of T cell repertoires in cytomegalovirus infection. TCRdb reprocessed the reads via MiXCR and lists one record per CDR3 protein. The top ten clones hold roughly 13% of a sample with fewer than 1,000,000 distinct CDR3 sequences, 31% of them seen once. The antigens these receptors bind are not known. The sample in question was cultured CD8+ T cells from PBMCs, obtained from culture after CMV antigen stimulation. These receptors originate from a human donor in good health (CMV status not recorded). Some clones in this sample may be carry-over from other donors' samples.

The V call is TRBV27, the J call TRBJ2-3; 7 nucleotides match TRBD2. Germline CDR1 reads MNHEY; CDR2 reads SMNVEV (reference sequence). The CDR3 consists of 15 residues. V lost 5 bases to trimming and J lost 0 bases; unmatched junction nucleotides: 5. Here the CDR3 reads CASSLPSGSTDTQYF. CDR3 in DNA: TGTGCCAGCAGTCTCCCTAGCGGTAGCACAGATACGCAGTATTTT.

The CDR3 loop is CASSQEEGVLTPLHF. The CDR3 DNA reads TGCGCCAGCAGCCAAGAAGAGGGAGTCCTGACACCCCTCCACTTT. V is TRBV4-3 and J is TRBJ1-6; D is unresolved. The CDR3 is 15 residues long. Trimming removed 0 bases at V and 11 bases at J, with 14 bases between. From germline, CDR1 is LGHNA and CDR2 YSLEER.

CDR3 DNA sequence: TGTGCCAGCAGCCTGGGACAGGGGGCAGGGCGGCCCCAGCATTTT. It translates to CASSLGQGAGRPQHF. V is TRBV7-3 and J is TRBJ1-5; 12 bases align to TRBD1. The CDR3 spans 15 residues. Germline assignment: CDR1 SGHTA and CDR2 FQGTGA. V lost 5 bases, J lost 9 bases, and 8 bases stayed unmatched.

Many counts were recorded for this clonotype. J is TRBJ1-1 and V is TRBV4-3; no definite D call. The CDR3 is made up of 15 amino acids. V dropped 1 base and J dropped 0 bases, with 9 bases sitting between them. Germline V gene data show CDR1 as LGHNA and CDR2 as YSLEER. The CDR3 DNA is TGCGCCAGCAGCCAAGCGGCCGGGGTGAACACTGAAGCTTTCTTT. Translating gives CASSQAAGVNTEAFF.

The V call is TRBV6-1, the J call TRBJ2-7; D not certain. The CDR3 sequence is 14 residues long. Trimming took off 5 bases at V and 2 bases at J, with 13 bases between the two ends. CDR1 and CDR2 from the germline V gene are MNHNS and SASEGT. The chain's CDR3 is CASSYTGSTYEQYF. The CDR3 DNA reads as TGTGCCAGCAGTTATACCGGGTCTACCTACGAGCAGTACTTC.

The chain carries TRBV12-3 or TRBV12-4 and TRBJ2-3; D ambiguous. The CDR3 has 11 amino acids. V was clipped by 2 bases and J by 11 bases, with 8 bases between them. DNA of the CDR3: TGTGCCAGCAGTTTAACACCCCAGCAGTATTTT. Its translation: CASSLTPQQYF.

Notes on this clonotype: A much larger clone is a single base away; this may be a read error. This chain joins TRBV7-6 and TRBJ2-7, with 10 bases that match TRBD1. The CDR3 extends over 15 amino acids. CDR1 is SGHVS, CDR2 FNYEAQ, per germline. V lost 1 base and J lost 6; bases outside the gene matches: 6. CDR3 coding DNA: TGTGCCAGCAGCTTAGAAGGACAGGGGGACTGCGAGCAGTACTTC. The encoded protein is CASSLEGQGDCEQYF.

The CDR3 sequence: CASSAPGQGFYGYTF. The CDR3 DNA reads TGTGCCAGCAGTGCCCCGGGACAGGGGTTCTATGGCTACACCTTC. This chain uses TRBV25-1 with TRBJ1-2; 10 nucleotides agree with TRBD1. V lost 4 bases to trimming and J lost 4 bases; unmatched junction nucleotides: 6. The CDR3 consists of 15 residues. CDR1 is MGHDK, CDR2 SYGVNS, per germline.

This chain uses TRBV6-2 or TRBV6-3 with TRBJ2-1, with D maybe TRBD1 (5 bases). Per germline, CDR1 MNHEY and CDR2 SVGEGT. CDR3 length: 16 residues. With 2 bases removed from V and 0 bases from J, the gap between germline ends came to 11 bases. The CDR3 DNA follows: TGTGCCAGCAGTTACGAGAGACAGAGCTCCTACAATGAGCAGTTCTTC. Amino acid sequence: CASSYERQSSYNEQFF.

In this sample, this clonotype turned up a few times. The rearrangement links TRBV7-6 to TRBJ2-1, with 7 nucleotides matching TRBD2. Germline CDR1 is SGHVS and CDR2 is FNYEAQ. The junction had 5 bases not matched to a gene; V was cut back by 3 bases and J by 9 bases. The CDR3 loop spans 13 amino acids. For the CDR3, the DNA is TGTGCCAGCAGCTTGGGGGGGGTCAGTGAGCAGTTCTTC. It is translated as CASSLGGVSEQFF.

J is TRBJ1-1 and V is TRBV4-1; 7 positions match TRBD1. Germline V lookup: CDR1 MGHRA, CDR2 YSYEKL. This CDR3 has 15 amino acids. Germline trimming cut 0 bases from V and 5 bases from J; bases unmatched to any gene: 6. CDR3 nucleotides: TGCGCCAGCAGCCAAGAGACAGGGTCGGGGACTGAAGCTTTCTTT. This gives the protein CASSQETGSGTEAFF.

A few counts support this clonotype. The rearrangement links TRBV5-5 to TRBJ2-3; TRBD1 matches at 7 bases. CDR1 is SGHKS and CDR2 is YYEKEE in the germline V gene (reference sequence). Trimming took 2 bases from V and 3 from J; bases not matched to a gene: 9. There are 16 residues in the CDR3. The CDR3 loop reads CASSFDRVLNTDTQYF. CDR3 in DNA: TGTGCCAGCAGCTTCGACAGGGTACTTAATACAGATACGCAGTATTTT. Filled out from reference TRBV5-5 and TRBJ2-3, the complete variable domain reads DAGVTQSPTHLIKTRGQQVTLRCSPISGHKSVSWYQQVLGQGPQFIFQYYEKEERGRGNFPDRFSARQFPNYSSELNVNALLLGDSALYLCASSFDRVLNTDTQYFGPGTRLTVL.

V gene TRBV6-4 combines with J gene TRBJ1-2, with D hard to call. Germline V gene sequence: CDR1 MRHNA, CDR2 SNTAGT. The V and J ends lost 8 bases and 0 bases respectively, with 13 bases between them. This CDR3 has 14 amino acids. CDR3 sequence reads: CASGPGRTNYGYTF. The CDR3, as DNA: TGTGCCAGCGGGCCGGGCAGGACTAACTATGGCTACACCTTC.

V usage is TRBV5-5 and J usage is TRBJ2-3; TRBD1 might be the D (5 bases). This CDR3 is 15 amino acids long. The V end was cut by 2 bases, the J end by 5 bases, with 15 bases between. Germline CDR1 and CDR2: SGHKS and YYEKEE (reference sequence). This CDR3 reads CASSFPQVPIDTQYF. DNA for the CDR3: TGTGCCAGCAGCTTCCCACAGGTCCCGATAGATACGCAGTATTTT.

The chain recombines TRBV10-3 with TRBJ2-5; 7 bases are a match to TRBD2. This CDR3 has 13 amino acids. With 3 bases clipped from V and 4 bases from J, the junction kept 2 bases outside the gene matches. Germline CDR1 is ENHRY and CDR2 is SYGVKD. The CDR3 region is CAISELARETQYF. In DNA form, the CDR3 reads TGTGCCATCAGTGAACTAGCGCGAGAGACCCAGTACTTC.

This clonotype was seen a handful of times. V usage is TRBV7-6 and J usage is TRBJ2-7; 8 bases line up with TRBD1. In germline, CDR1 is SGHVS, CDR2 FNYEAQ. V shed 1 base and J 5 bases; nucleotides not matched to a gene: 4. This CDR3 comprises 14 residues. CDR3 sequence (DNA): TGTGCCAGCAGCTTAGAGGACAGGGTCCACGAGCAGTACTTC. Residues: CASSLEDRVHEQYF.